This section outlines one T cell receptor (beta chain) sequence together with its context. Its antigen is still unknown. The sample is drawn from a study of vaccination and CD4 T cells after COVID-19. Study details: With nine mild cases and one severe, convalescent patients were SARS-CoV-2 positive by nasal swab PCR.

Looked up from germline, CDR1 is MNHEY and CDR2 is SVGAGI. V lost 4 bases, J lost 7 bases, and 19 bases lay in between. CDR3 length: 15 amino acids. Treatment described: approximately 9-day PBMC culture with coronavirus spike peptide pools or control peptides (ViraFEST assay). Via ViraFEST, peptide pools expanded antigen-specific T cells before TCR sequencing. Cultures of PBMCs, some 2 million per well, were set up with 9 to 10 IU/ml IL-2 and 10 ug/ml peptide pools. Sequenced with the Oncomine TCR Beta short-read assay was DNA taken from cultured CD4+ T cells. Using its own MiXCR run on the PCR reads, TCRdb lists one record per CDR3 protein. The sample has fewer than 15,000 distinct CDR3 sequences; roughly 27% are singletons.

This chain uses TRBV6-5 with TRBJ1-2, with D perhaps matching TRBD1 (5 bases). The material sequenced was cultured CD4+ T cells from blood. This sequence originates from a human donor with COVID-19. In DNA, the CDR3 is TGTGCCAGCAGTTCTCTTGGGGGTAGTTATCGTGGCTACACCTTC. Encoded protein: CASSSLGGSYRGYTF.